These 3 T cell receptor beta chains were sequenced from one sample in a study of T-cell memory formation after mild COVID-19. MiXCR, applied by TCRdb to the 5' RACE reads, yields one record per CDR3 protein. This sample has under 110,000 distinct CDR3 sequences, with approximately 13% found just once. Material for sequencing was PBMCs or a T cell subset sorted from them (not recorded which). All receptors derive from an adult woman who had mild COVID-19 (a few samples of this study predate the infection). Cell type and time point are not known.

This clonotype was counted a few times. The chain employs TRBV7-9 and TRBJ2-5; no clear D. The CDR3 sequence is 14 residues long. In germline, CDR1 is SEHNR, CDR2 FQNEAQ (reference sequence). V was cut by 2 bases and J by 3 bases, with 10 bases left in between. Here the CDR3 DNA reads TGTGCCAGCAGCTTACCCGTTAGAGAAGAGACCCAGTACTTC. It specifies CASSLPVREETQYF.

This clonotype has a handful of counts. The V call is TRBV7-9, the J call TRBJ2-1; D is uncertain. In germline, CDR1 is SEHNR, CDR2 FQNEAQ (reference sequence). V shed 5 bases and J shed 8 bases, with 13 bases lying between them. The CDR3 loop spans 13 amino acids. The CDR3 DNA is TGTGCCAGCAGCCTTAGCTCTCGGGATGAGCAGTTCTTC. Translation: CASSLSSRDEQFF. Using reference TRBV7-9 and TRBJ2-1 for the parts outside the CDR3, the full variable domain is DTGVSQNPRHKITKRGQNVTFRCDPISEHNRLYWYRQTLGQGPEFLTYFQNEAQLEKSRLLSDRFSAERPKGSFSTLEIQRTEQGDSAMYLCASSLSSRDEQFFGPGTRLTVL.

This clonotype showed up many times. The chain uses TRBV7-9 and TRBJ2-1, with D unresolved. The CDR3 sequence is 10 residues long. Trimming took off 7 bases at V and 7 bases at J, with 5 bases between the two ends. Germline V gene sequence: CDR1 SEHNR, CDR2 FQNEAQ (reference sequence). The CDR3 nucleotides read TGTGCCAGCATCCAGAATGAGCAGTTCTTC. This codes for CASIQNEQFF.